This record concerns one T cell receptor beta chain sequence. What it recognizes is unknown. This PCR relied on a set of 60 Vbeta primers and 13 Jbeta primers. The assay was immunoSEQ multiplex PCR, and TCRdb's table has in-frame clones only and misses some. The data contain about 130,000 clones, 82% of them singletons. The data derive from a study of cytomegalovirus exposure and HLA in healthy donors. Study-wide background: Caucasian-associated ancestry cluster membership applied to less than 85% of around 400 genotyped donors. Study-wide results and limits: Analysis was carried out at a later point, and it linked a missense DCLRE1C variant to TCR beta V- and J-gene trimming.

Nominally healthy donors provided the samples, though records likely missed some immune exposures. The V gene lost 7 bases and the J gene lost 2 bases, with 14 bases spanning the gap. Looked up from germline, CDR1 is MDHEN and CDR2 is SYDVKM. There are 14 residues in the CDR3. J is TRBJ1-1 and V is TRBV28, with a possible D match to TRBD1 (5 bases). Source material: PBMCs. This sequence was found in a male donor in good health and CMV-seropositive. This CDR3 reads CASTLTVANTEAFF. The CDR3 nucleotides are TGTGCCAGCACCCTGACAGTCGCAAACACTGAAGCTTTCTTT.